The 32 T cell receptor beta chains below come from one sample, sequenced in a study of blood T cell repertoires in COVID-19. Method: immunoSEQ multiplex PCR; TCRdb's copy keeps in-frame clones and lacks some. The sample consists of under 300,000 clones, around three quarters of them appearing once. Sequenced: peripheral blood. The receptors come from a woman aged 80 or over with acute or convalescent COVID-19.

The J gene is TRBJ2-4, the V gene TRBV3-1 (or the pseudogene TRBV3-2); TRBD1 is a possible D gene (6 bases). Germline CDR1 reads LGHDT; CDR2 reads YNNKEL (reference sequence). This CDR3 spans 16 amino acids. V lost 0 bases and J lost 2, with 11 bases in between. CDR3 nucleotide sequence: TGTGCCAGCAGCCAAGATGCAACAGGGCCCAAAAACATTCAGTACTTC. It codes for CASSQDATGPKNIQYF.

The chain has TRBV11-2 and TRBJ2-3; 8 bases agree with TRBD1. The V and J ends lost 5 bases and 1 base, in that order; junction bases with no gene match: 5. Germline loops: CDR1 SGHAT, CDR2 FQNNGV. This CDR3 has 15 amino acids. Written as DNA, the CDR3 is TGTGCCAGCAGCCGGACAGGGTCCGGCACAGATACGCAGTATTTT. Translated, it gives CASSRTGSGTDTQYF. The full variable domain, its missing parts supplied by reference TRBV11-2 and TRBJ2-3, is EAGVAQSPRYKIIEKRQSVAFWCNPISGHATLYWYQQILGQGPKLLIQFQNNGVVDDSQLPKDRFSAERLKGVDSTLKIQPAKLEDSAVYLCASSRTGSGTDTQYFGPGTRLTVL.

The genes are TRBV28 and TRBJ2-1; D is uncertain. The germline V gene encodes CDR1 MDHEN and CDR2 SYDVKM. There are 11 residues in the CDR3. Deletions cut 6 bases from V and 7 bases from J, with 7 bases between. In DNA form, the CDR3 reads TGTGCCAGCAGCCTCGAGAATGAGCAGTTCTTC. Translation gives CASSLENEQFF.

The V gene is TRBV5-1, the J gene TRBJ1-2, with 9 bases identical to TRBD1. Germline V lookup: CDR1 SGHRS, CDR2 YFSETQ. The CDR3 is 16 amino acids. Trimming removed 4 bases from V and 6 bases from J; junction bases left unmatched: 13. As DNA, the CDR3 is TGCGCCAGCAGCCAGAACCGGGACAGGGAGCTAGATGGCTACACCTTC. Amino acid sequence: CASSQNRDRELDGYTF.

The V call is TRBV5-1, the J call TRBJ2-7, with D perhaps TRBD2 (5 bases). CDR3 length: 13 amino acids. The germline CDR1 and CDR2 sequences are SGHRS and YFSETQ. Trimming removed 0 bases from V and 9 bases from J, with 13 bases in between. In nucleotides, the CDR3 is TGCGCCAGCAGCTTGGAAGAGTCGGCGGGGCAGTACTTC. Protein sequence: CASSLEESAGQYF.

This clone was observed at least ten times. The V call is TRBV27, the J call TRBJ1-2, with 11 bases lining up with TRBD1. In germline, CDR1 is MNHEY, CDR2 SMNVEV (reference sequence). The CDR3 spans 15 residues. V shed 5 bases, J shed 4 bases, and the junction held 6 bases outside the gene matches. CDR3 coding DNA: TGTGCCAGCAGTCCCGGACAGGGGGCCTCCTATGGCTACACCTTC. Translating it yields CASSPGQGASYGYTF.

The chain uses TRBV6-5 and TRBJ2-7; D is perhaps TRBD2 (6 bases). CDR1 and CDR2 from the germline V gene are MNHEY and SVGAGI. V dropped 6 bases and J dropped 0 bases, with 15 bases sitting between them. The CDR3 extends over 15 amino acids. CDR3 region: CASRLRDSSSYEQYF. CDR3 DNA sequence: TGTGCCAGCAGACTCCGGGACTCAAGCTCCTACGAGCAGTACTTC.

This rearrangement joins TRBV7-9 to TRBJ2-5; TRBD2 matches at 11 bases. The germline CDR1 and CDR2 sequences are SEHNR and FQNEAQ (reference sequence). The ends lost 5 bases at V and 5 bases at J; junction bases unmatched: 16. The CDR3 extends over 18 amino acids. The CDR3 sequence: CASSPPGLAGGPGETQYF. The CDR3 DNA reads as TGTGCCAGCAGCCCACCGGGGCTAGCGGGAGGCCCAGGGGAGACCCAGTACTTC.

The chain carries TRBV20-1 and TRBJ2-1; no reliable D call. The CDR3 has 11 amino acids. Trimming stripped 2 bases from V and 4 bases from J, with 3 bases between. CDR1 and CDR2 (germline): DFQATT, SNEGSKA (reference sequence). CDR3: CSARLYNEQFF. Here the CDR3 DNA reads TGCAGTGCTAGATTATACAATGAGCAGTTCTTC.

This clone was observed a handful of times. J is TRBJ1-5 and V is TRBV3-1 (or the pseudogene TRBV3-2); D possibly corresponds to TRBD1 (5 bases). Germline lookup yields CDR1 LGHDT and CDR2 YNNKEL (reference sequence). Deletions cut 1 base from V and 6 bases from J, with 10 bases between. CDR3 length equals 14 residues. CDR3 amino acids: CASSQVQGGQPQHF. CDR3 DNA sequence: TGTGCCAGCAGCCAAGTCCAGGGAGGTCAGCCCCAGCATTTT.

V usage is TRBV7-2 and J usage is TRBJ1-1; TRBD1 agrees at 7 bases. In germline, CDR1 is SGHTA, CDR2 FQGNSA. Unmatched junction bases numbered 4, after V lost 2 bases and J lost 1 base. The CDR3 extends over 15 amino acids. The CDR3 bases are TGTGCCAGCAGCTTATCGGGACAGACGAACACTGAAGCTTTCTTT. Its protein is CASSLSGQTNTEAFF.

This chain links TRBV11-2 with TRBJ1-1; 7 nucleotides match TRBD1. Per germline, CDR1 SGHAT and CDR2 FQNNGV. The CDR3 length is 12 residues. Trimming cost V 8 bases and J 5 bases; bases outside gene matches: 5. The chain's CDR3 is CASRTGRTEAFF. The CDR3 DNA is TGTGCCAGCCGGACAGGCAGGACTGAAGCTTTCTTT. The full variable domain, with the rest looked up from reference TRBV11-2 and TRBJ1-1, is EAGVAQSPRYKIIEKRQSVAFWCNPISGHATLYWYQQILGQGPKLLIQFQNNGVVDDSQLPKDRFSAERLKGVDSTLKIQPAKLEDSAVYLCASRTGRTEAFFGQGTRLTVV.

The rearrangement joins TRBV20-1 to TRBJ1-2; D gene uncertain. The CDR3 length is 11 residues. The germline CDR1 and CDR2 sequences are DFQATT and SNEGSKA (reference sequence). V dropped 3 bases and J dropped 5 bases, with 7 bases sitting between them. In DNA form, the CDR3 reads TGCAGTGCTAGTTATCAGTATGGCTACACCTTC. Protein product: CSASYQYGYTF.

The chain uses TRBV5-5 and TRBJ1-2; 8 bases are a match to TRBD1. This CDR3 spans 15 amino acids. The V gene end was trimmed by 2 bases and the J gene end by 8 bases; junction bases not matched to a gene: 11. CDR1 and CDR2 from the germline V gene are SGHKS and YYEKEE (reference sequence). The CDR3 loop reads CASSFLPQGARGYTF. Written as DNA, the CDR3 is TGTGCCAGCAGCTTCTTGCCCCAGGGGGCGAGGGGCTACACCTTC.

This chain links TRBV2 with TRBJ1-1; no reliable D call. V was trimmed by 3 bases and J by 1 base, leaving 9 bases between them. This CDR3 has 14 amino acids. From germline, CDR1 is SNHLY and CDR2 FYNNEI. CDR3 loop: CASSEWSTNTEAFF. The CDR3, as DNA: TGTGCCAGCAGTGAGTGGAGTACGAACACTGAAGCTTTCTTT.

The gene calls are TRBV3-1 (or the pseudogene TRBV3-2) and TRBJ2-3; 9 nucleotides line up with TRBD2. CDR1 and CDR2 (germline): LGHDT, YNNKEL (reference sequence). The CDR3 runs to 17 residues. V lost 4 bases and J lost 6; bases outside the gene matches: 14. CDR3 nucleotides: TGTGCCAGCAGCCCCAGAACTAGCGGGCGGGAGGGCGATACGCAGTATTTT. This codes for CASSPRTSGREGDTQYF.

The chain is built from TRBV7-9 and TRBJ1-4; 9 bases map to TRBD1. CDR1 is SEHNR, CDR2 FQNEAQ, per germline (reference sequence). The CDR3 sequence is 14 residues long. V lost 5 bases and J lost 7; bases outside the gene matches: 5. CDR3 sequence: CASSDTGGGEKLFF. CDR3 DNA: TGTGCCAGCAGCGACACAGGGGGCGGTGAAAAACTGTTTTTT. Together with reference TRBV7-9 and TRBJ1-4, the CDR3 gives the full variable domain: DTGVSQNPRHKITKRGQNVTFRCDPISEHNRLYWYRQTLGQGPEFLTYFQNEAQLEKSRLLSDRFSAERPKGSFSTLEIQRTEQGDSAMYLCASSDTGGGEKLFFGSGTQLSVL.

This clone has more than one count but fewer than ten. This chain links TRBV5-4 with TRBJ2-3; 9 nucleotides line up with TRBD2. V trimming: 1 base; J trimming: 2 bases; junction bases outside the gene matches: 5. CDR3 length equals 16 residues. From germline, CDR1 is SGHNT and CDR2 YYREEE (reference sequence). The chain's CDR3 is CASSLTLAGYTDTQYF. The CDR3 bases are TGTGCCAGCAGCTTGACGCTAGCGGGGTACACAGATACGCAGTATTTT.

CDR3 protein: CASSHDRVEAFF. The CDR3 coding sequence is TGTGCCAGCAGTCACGACAGAGTTGAAGCTTTCTTT. The chain has TRBV6-2 or TRBV6-3 and TRBJ1-1; maybe TRBD1 (5 bases). This CDR3 has 12 amino acids. V dropped 5 bases and J dropped 7 bases, with 11 bases sitting between them. Germline lookup yields CDR1 MNHEY and CDR2 SVGEGT.

The chain is built from TRBV2 and TRBJ2-7; 11 bases align to TRBD2. The CDR3 extends over 15 amino acids. V lost 6 bases to trimming and J lost 2 bases; unmatched junction nucleotides: 6. Germline CDR1 reads SNHLY; CDR2 reads FYNNEI. CDR3 nucleotide sequence: TGTGCCAGCAGCCTTAGCGGGGGGGCAACCTACGAGCAGTACTTC. Residues: CASSLSGGATYEQYF.

This chain connects TRBV5-1 to TRBJ2-7; D call uncertain. V was pared by 0 bases and J by 2 bases, with 9 bases between. The CDR3 length is 14 residues. Germline V gene lookup returns CDR1 SGHRS and CDR2 YFSETQ. In nucleotides, the CDR3 is TGCGCCAGCAGCTTGGAGCGTCCAACCTACGAGCAGTACTTC. Translation gives CASSLERPTYEQYF. The variable domain in full, completed from reference TRBV5-1 and TRBJ2-7, reads KAGVTQTPRYLIKTRGQQVTLSCSPISGHRSVSWYQQTPGQGLQFLFEYFSETQRNKGNFPGRFSGRQFSNSRSEMNVSTLELGDSALYLCASSLERPTYEQYFGPGTRLTVT.

The gene calls are TRBV7-2 and TRBJ2-3; TRBD2 matches 12 bases. The CDR3 spans 16 residues. Germline loops: CDR1 SGHTA, CDR2 FQGNSA. V dropped 5 bases and J dropped 3; count of bases not matched to a gene: 6. The CDR3 nucleotides are TGTGCCAGCAGCGCTAGCGGGGGGGCTAGGACAGATACGCAGTATTTT. This codes for CASSASGGARTDTQYF. Complete variable domain (other parts from reference TRBV7-2 and TRBJ2-3): GAGVSQSPSNKVTEKGKDVELRCDPISGHTALYWYRQSLGQGLEFLIYFQGNSAPDKSGLPSDRFSAERTGGSVSTLTIQRTQQEDSAVYLCASSASGGARTDTQYFGPGTRLTVL.

J is TRBJ1-6 and V is TRBV7-9; D may be TRBD1 (6 bases). This CDR3 has 15 residues. Germline V gives CDR1 SEHNR, CDR2 FQNEAQ (reference sequence). Trimming stripped 5 bases from V and 9 bases from J, with 17 bases between. DNA of the CDR3: TGTGCCAGCAGCCGATCCGGGACACAGGGTTCACCCCTCCACTTT. As protein: CASSRSGTQGSPLHF.

The chain recombines TRBV15 with TRBJ2-1; 8 nucleotides align to TRBD1. Trimming at V came to 5 bases and at J to 7 bases, leaving 13 bases not matched to a gene. Germline values: CDR1 LNHNV, CDR2 YYDKDF (reference sequence). The CDR3 has 16 amino acids. This CDR3 is CATSHRHQGALNEQFF. CDR3 DNA sequence: TGTGCCACCAGCCATCGTCACCAGGGGGCGCTGAATGAGCAGTTCTTC.

A few counts support this clone. The rearrangement joins TRBV5-1 to TRBJ1-2, with TRBD1 matching 9 bases. This CDR3 comprises 15 residues. Trimming cost V 4 bases and J 8 bases; bases outside gene matches: 12. Germline CDR1 and CDR2: SGHRS and YFSETQ. The CDR3 DNA reads TGCGCCAGCAGCGAAACCGGGACAGGGCCCGCCGGCTACACCTTC. As protein: CASSETGTGPAGYTF.

Points on this clone: One junction end does not reproduce the germline sequence, and a read error may be involved. The chain combines TRBV19 with TRBJ1-2; unclear D gene. The CDR3 contains 12 residues. Germline assignment: CDR1 LNHDA and CDR2 SQIVND (reference sequence). DNA for the CDR3: TGTGCCAGCAGTAAGGACTTATATGGCTACACCTTC. Amino acid sequence: CASSKDLYGYTF.

The chain has TRBV7-8 and TRBJ2-1; D is undetermined. Per germline, CDR1 SGHVS and CDR2 FQNEAQ. The CDR3 is 16 amino acids. V was pared by 6 bases and J by 0 bases, with 15 bases between. The CDR3 sequence is CASSPRGSTSYNEQFF. The CDR3 bases are TGTGCCAGCAGTCCAAGAGGTTCGACCTCCTACAATGAGCAGTTCTTC.

The chain couples TRBV19 to TRBJ2-1, with 10 bases lining up with TRBD2. Germline V gene data show CDR1 as LNHDA and CDR2 as SQIVND (reference sequence). CDR3 length: 17 amino acids. The V segment lost 4 bases and the J segment 7 bases; nucleotides outside the gene matches: 13. CDR3 nucleotides: TGTGCCAGTAGTAGGAACTCAGCGGGAGGGCGGTGGAATGAGCAGTTCTTC. This gives the protein CASSRNSAGGRWNEQFF.

This clone was picked up one time. The V call is TRBV2, the J call TRBJ2-5, with TRBD2 matching 8 bases. Trimming took 6 bases from V and 4 from J; bases not matched to a gene: 10. This CDR3 has 15 residues. Germline assignment: CDR1 SNHLY and CDR2 FYNNEI. CDR3 protein: CASSSGTRSAETQYF. CDR3 bases: TGTGCCAGCAGCTCCGGGACTAGATCTGCAGAGACCCAGTACTTC.

The V gene is TRBV3-1 (or the pseudogene TRBV3-2), the J gene TRBJ2-1, with 9 positions matching TRBD2. The ends lost 1 base at V and 5 bases at J; junction bases unmatched: 9. Per germline, CDR1 LGHDT and CDR2 YNNKEL (reference sequence). The CDR3 is 17 residues long. CDR3 in DNA: TGTGCCAGCAGCCAAGTTTACGGGCGGGGGGGGAACAATGAGCAGTTCTTC. Encoded protein: CASSQVYGRGGNNEQFF.

This clone was detected ten times or more. The J gene is TRBJ1-2, the V gene TRBV19, with 7 nucleotides matching TRBD1. Germline CDR1 is LNHDA and CDR2 is SQIVND (reference sequence). With 8 bases clipped from V and 4 bases from J, the junction kept 10 bases outside the gene matches. This CDR3 comprises 14 residues. Here the CDR3 reads CASYNRGVGYGYTF. In DNA, the CDR3 is TGTGCCAGTTACAACAGGGGAGTTGGCTATGGCTACACCTTC.

This clone was seen at least ten times. The chain links TRBV11-2 to TRBJ1-1; TRBD1 agrees at 8 bases. Trimming cost V 5 bases and J 1 base; bases outside gene matches: 9. The V gene's germline CDR1 is SGHAT and CDR2 FQNNGV. The CDR3 runs 16 residues. The CDR3 DNA reads TGTGCCAGCAGCAGGACAGGGCGGTTAGAGAACACTGAAGCTTTCTTT. Encoded protein: CASSRTGRLENTEAFF.